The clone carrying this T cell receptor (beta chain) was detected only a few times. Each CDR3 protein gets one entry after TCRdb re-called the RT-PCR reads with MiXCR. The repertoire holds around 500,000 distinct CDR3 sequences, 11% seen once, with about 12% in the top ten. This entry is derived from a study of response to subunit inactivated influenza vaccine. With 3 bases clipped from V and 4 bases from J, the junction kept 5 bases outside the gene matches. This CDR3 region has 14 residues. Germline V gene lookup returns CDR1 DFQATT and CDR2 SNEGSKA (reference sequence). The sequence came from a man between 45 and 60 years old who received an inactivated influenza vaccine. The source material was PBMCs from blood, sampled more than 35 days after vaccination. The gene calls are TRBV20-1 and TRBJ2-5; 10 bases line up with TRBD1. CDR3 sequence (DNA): TGCAGTGCTAGTACCGGGACAGGGGTAGAGACCCAGTACTTC. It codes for CSASTGTGVETQYF.